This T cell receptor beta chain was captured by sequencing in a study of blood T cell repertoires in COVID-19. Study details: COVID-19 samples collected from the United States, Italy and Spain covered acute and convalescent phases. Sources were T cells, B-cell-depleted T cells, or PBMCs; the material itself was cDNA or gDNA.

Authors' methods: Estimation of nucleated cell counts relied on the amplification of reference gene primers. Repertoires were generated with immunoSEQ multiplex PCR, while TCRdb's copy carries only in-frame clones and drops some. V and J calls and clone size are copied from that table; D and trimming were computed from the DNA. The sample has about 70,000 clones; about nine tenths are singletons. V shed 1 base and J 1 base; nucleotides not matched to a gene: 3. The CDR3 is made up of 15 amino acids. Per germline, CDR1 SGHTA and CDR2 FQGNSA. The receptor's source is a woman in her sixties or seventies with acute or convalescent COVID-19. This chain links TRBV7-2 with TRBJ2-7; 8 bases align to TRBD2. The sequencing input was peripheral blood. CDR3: CASSLGGGLSYEQYF. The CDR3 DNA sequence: TGTGCCAGCAGCTTAGGCGGGGGGCTTTCCTACGAGCAGTACTTC.